There are many counts of the clone carrying this T cell receptor beta chain. Template material for amplifying TCR beta CDR3 regions consisted of RNA transcripts. The HTBI set primed first-round TCR CDR3 RT-PCR. TCRdb re-called the multiplex PCR reads with MiXCR, one entry per CDR3 protein. The profile shows hundreds of thousands of distinct CDR3 sequences, under 15% of them singletons. This entry is derived from a study of T cells in Graves' hyperthyroidism and ophthalmopathy. The CDR3 spans 14 residues. The germline V gene has CDR1 SNHLY and CDR2 FYNNEI. V shed 5 bases and J 3 bases; nucleotides not matched to a gene: 7.

This chain links TRBV2 with TRBJ2-7, with 7 nucleotides matching TRBD1. Sequenced: blood. This clonotype originated in a woman aged 30 to 39 with Graves' hyperthyroidism. For the CDR3, the DNA is TGTGCCAGCAGTCCCGGGACAGAGTTCTACGAGCAGTACTTC. This encodes CASSPGTEFYEQYF.